This TCR beta chain is drawn from a study of beta chain features in type 1 diabetes. The wider study: Healthy donors and patients had similar age, gender and cell yields. Sorted cells, 107,917,701 in number, were examined across all samples. Study-level results: Type 1 diabetes patients had moderately but significantly shorter TCRB CDR3s in all four CD4+ subsets. Cells with high TCR expression could be over-represented when cDNA is sequenced.

Regarding this clone: The antigen is undetermined.

The isolated RNA, all of it, was reverse transcribed, so expressed TCRB transcripts were what got sequenced. Here immunoSEQ multiplex PCR was the method, and the copy in TCRdb shows in-frame clones only, minus some. The sample has 30,000 to 40,000 clones; roughly 64% are singletons. Looked up from germline, CDR1 is SEHNR and CDR2 is FQNEAQ (reference sequence). The V gene end was trimmed by 5 bases and the J gene end by 0 bases; junction bases not matched to a gene: 6. This CDR3 contains 17 residues. The genes are TRBV7-9 and TRBJ2-1, with 11 bases that match TRBD2. Sequencing used Tregs from blood. The receptor was isolated from a woman aged 25 to 45 in good health. The CDR3 loop reads CASSETSGSGSYNEQFF. In DNA, the CDR3 is TGTGCCAGCAGCGAAACTAGCGGGAGTGGCTCCTACAATGAGCAGTTCTTC.